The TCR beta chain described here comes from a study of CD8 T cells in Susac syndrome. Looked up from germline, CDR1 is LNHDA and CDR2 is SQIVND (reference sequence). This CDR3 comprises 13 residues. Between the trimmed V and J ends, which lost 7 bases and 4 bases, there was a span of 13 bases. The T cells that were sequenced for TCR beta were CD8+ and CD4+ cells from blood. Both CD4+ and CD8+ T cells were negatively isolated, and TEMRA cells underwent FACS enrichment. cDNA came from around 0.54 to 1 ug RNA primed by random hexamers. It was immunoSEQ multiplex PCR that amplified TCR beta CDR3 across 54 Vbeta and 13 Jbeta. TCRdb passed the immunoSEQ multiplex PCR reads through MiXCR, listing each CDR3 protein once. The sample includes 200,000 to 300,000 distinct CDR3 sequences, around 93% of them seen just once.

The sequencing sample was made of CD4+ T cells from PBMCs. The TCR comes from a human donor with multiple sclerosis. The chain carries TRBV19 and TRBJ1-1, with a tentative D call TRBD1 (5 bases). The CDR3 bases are TGTGCCAGTACTCGCGTGGGGGGCACTGAAGCTTTCTTT. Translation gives CASTRVGGTEAFF.